This T cell receptor (beta chain) came from a study of blood T cell repertoires in COVID-19. Between the trimmed V and J ends, which lost 6 bases and 1 base, there was a span of 14 bases. The CDR3 is made up of 15 amino acids. CDR1 SGDLS and CDR2 YYNGEE come from the germline V gene. Clones were read by immunoSEQ multiplex PCR, and TCRdb kept only the in-frame ones, dropping some. The repertoire holds 150,000 to 200,000 clones, with 75% to 85% as singletons. This clone came up a few times. The sequenced sample consisted of PBMCs or T cells enriched from blood (not recorded which). The receptor was derived from a man aged 45-60 years who had recovered from COVID-19. V and J are TRBV9 and TRBJ1-3; D is unresolved. The CDR3 DNA is TGTGCCAGCACCCGGACGAGAGGGTCTGGAAACACCATATATTTT. Protein sequence: CASTRTRGSGNTIYF.